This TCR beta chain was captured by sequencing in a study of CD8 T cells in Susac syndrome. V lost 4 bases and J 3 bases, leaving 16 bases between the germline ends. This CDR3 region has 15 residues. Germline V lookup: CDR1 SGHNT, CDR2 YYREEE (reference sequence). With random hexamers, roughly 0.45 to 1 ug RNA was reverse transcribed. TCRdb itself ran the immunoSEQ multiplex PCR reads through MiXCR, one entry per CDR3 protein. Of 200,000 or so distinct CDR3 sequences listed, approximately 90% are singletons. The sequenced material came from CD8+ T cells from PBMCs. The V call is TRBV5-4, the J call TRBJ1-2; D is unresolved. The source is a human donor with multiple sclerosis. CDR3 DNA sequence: TGTGCCAGCAGCACCCGGACTGGGGTTTACTATGGCTACACCTTC. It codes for CASSTRTGVYYGYTF.